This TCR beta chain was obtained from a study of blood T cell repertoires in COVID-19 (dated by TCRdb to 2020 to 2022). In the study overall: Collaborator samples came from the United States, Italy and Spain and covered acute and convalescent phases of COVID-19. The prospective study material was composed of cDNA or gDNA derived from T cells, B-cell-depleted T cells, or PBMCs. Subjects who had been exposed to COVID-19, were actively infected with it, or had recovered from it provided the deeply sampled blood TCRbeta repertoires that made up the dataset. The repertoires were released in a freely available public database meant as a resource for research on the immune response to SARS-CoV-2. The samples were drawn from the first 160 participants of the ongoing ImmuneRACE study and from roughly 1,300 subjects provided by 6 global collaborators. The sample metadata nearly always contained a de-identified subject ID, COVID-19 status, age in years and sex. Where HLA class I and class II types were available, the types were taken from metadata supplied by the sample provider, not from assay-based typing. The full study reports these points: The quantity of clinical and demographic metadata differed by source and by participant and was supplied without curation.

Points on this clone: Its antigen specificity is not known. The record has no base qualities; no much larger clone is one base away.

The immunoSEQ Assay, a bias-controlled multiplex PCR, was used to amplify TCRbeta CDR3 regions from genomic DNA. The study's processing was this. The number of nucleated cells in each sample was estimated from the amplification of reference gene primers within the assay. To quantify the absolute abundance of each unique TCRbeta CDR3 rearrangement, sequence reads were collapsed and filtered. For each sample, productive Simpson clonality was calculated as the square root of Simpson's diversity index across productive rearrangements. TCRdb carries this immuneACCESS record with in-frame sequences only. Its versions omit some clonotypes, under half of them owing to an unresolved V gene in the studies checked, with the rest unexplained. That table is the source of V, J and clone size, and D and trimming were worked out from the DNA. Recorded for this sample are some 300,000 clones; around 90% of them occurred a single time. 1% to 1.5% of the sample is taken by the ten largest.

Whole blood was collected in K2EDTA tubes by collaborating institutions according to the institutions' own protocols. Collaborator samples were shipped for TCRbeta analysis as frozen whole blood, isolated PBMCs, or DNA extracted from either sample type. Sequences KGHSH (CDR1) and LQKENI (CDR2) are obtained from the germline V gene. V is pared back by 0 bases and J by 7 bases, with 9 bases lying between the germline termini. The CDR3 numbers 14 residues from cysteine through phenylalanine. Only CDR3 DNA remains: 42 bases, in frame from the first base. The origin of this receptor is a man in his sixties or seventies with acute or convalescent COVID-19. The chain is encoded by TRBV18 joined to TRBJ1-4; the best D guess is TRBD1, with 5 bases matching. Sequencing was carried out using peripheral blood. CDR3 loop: CASSPPGLIEKLFF. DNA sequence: TGTGCCAGCTCACCACCGGGACTCATTGAAAAACTGTTTTTT.